This T cell receptor (beta chain) was recovered during a study of blood T cell repertoires in COVID-19. In the study overall: Italy, Spain and the United States were the sources of the convalescent and acute COVID-19 samples. T cells, B-cell-depleted T cells, or PBMCs provided the cDNA or gDNA that served as material.

This clone was seen a few times. In the original workflow: Counts of nucleated cells, estimated from reference gene primer amplification, were obtained. Repertoires were generated with immunoSEQ multiplex PCR, while TCRdb's copy carries only in-frame clones and drops some. That table supplies the V and J calls and clone size; D and trimming were determined from the DNA. The top ten hold over 10% of the sample, which has under 250,000 clones, roughly 82% seen once. Trimming shortened V by 1 base and J by 0 bases, and 7 bases separated the two germline ends. Germline V gene data show CDR1 as SGHVS and CDR2 as FQNEAQ. The CDR3 is made up of 15 amino acids.

The material sequenced was peripheral blood. This chain links TRBV7-8 with TRBJ1-5; D is ambiguous. The TCR comes from a human donor in a cohort sampled during active COVID-19. In DNA form, the CDR3 reads TGTGCCAGCAGCTTAGTCACCTATAGCAATCAGCCCCAGCATTTT. Translating gives CASSLVTYSNQPQHF.